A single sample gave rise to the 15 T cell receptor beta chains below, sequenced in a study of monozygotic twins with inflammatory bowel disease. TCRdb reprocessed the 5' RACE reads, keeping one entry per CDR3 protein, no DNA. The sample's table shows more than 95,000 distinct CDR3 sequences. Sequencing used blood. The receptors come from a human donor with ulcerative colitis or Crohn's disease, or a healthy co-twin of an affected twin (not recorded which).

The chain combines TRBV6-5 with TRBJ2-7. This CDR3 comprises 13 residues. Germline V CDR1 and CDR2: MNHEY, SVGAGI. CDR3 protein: CASRTVRTYEQYF.

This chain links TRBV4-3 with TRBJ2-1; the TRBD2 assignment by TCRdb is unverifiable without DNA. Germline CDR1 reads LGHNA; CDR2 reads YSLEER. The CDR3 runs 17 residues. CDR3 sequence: CASSPTPGTSGYNEQFF.

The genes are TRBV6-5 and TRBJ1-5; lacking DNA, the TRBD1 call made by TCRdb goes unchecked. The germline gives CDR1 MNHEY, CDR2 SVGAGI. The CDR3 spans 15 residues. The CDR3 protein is CASSYSQGTNQPQHF.

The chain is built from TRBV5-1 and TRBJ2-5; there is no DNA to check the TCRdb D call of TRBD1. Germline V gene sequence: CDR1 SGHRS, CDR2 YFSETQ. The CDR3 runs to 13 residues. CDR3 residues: CASNTGGKETQYF.

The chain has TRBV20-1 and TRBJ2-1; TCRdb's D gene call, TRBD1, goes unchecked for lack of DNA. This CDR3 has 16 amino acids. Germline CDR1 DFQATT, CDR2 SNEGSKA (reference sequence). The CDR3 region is CSARGGGQERFNEQFF.

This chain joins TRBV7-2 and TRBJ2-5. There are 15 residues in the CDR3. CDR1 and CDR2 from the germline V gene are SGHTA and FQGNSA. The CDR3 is CASSLTRNTQETQYF.

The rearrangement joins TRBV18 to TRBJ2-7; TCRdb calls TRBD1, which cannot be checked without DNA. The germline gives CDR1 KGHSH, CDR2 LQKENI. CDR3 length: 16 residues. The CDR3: CASSPEFGTGDYEQYF.

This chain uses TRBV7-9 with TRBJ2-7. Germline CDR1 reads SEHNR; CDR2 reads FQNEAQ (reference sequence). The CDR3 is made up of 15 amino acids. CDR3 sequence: CASSLLGRTSYEQYF. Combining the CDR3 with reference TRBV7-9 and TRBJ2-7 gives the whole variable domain DTGVSQNPRHKITKRGQNVTFRCDPISEHNRLYWYRQTLGQGPEFLTYFQNEAQLEKSRLLSDRFSAERPKGSFSTLEIQRTEQGDSAMYLCASSLLGRTSYEQYFGPGTRLTVT.

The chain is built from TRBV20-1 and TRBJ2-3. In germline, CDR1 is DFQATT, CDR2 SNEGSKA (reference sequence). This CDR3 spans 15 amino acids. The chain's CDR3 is CSARDASGVSDTQYF.

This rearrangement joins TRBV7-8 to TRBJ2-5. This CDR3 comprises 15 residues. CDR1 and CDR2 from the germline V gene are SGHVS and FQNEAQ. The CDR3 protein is CASSLRRSVQETQYF.

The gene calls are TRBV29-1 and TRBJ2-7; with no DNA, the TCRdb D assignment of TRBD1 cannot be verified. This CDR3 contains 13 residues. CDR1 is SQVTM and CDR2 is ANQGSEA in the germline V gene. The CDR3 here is CTQEGGDYYEQYF.

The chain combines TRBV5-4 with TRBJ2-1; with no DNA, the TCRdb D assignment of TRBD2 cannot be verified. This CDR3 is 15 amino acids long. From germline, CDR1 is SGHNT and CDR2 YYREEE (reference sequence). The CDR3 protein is CASSVRLAGYNEQFF.

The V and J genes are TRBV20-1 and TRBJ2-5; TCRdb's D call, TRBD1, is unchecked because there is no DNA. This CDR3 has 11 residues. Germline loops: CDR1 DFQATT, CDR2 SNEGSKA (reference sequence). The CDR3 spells CSHDRVLTQYF.

This CDR3 is CASSYTTNYEQYF. J is TRBJ2-7 and V is TRBV6-5. This CDR3 contains 13 residues. Germline CDR1 reads MNHEY; CDR2 reads SVGAGI.

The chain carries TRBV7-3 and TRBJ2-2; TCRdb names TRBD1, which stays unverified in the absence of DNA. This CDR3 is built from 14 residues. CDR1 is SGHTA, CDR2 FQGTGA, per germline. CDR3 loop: CASSLKSGFGELFF.